A single sample gave rise to the 20 T cell receptor beta chains below, sequenced in a study of shared clonotypes between healthy human individuals. Using immunoSEQ multiplex PCR, the repertoire was profiled, and TCRdb retains in-frame clones only, with some absent. The sample holds around 510,000 clones, around 81% seen once. The material sequenced was PBMCs. All receptors come from a woman between 40 and 55 years old in good health. Some clones in this sample may be carry-over from other donors' samples.

As to this clone: Distinct nucleotide sequences in the sample also encode this CDR3. The chain joins TRBV9 to TRBJ2-3, with TRBD2 as a possible D gene (5 bases). The length of the CDR3 is 14 residues. Trimming took 2 bases from V and 0 from J, leaving 7 bases between them. Germline V gene sequence: CDR1 SGDLS, CDR2 YYNGEE. CDR3 coding DNA: TGTGCCAGCAGCGTGGGCGGGAGCACAGATACGCAGTATTTT. This gives the protein CASSVGGSTDTQYF. The full variable domain, its missing parts supplied by reference TRBV9 and TRBJ2-3, is DSGVTQTPKHLITATGQRVTLRCSPRSGDLSVYWYQQSLDQGLQFLIQYYNGEERAKGNILERFSAQQFPDLHSELNLSSLELGDSALYFCASSVGGSTDTQYFGPGTRLTVL.

This clone was detected only a few times. The chain carries TRBV11-2 and TRBJ1-2, with D tentatively TRBD1 (5 bases). V was trimmed by 2 bases and J by 4 bases, leaving 14 bases between them. Germline CDR1 is SGHAT and CDR2 is FQNNGV. The CDR3 has 15 amino acids. The CDR3 spells CASSLKEGASYGYTF. CDR3 in DNA: TGTGCCAGCAGCTTAAAGGAAGGGGCATCCTATGGCTACACCTTC.

This clone has a handful of counts. The chain uses TRBV6-5 and TRBJ2-5; the D gene is possibly TRBD2 (7 bases). The ends were cut back, 5 bases at V and 3 bases at J, with 13 bases in the middle. CDR1 and CDR2 (germline): MNHEY, SVGAGI. This CDR3 comprises 14 residues. The CDR3 spells CASSRGGHEETQYF. The CDR3 nucleotides read TGTGCCAGCAGTAGGGGGGGACATGAAGAGACCCAGTACTTC.

The J gene is TRBJ2-4, the V gene TRBV28; TRBD2 aligns across 8 bases. The CDR3 contains 15 residues. The germline gives CDR1 MDHEN, CDR2 SYDVKM. The ends lost 8 bases at V and 5 bases at J; junction bases unmatched: 11. The CDR3, as DNA: TGTGCCAGCGTGTCATCGGGAGGGCCCCAAAACATTCAGTACTTC. Protein: CASVSSGGPQNIQYF.

This chain's CDR3 is CASSLGTDSYTDTQYF. As DNA, the CDR3 is TGTGCCAGCAGCTTAGGCACTGATAGCTACACAGATACGCAGTATTTT. V gene TRBV11-2 combines with J gene TRBJ2-3; D unclear. The V and J ends lost 1 base and 2 bases respectively, with 13 bases between them. Germline V gives CDR1 SGHAT, CDR2 FQNNGV. This CDR3 contains 16 residues.

This chain connects TRBV4-3 to TRBJ1-3; D gene ambiguous. The V end was cut by 0 bases, the J end by 3 bases, with 9 bases between. The CDR3 runs 15 residues. Germline V gene sequence: CDR1 LGHNA, CDR2 YSLEER. CDR3 DNA: TGCGCCAGCAGCCAAGAGGCCGTAAGTGGAAACACCATATATTTT. Translating it yields CASSQEAVSGNTIYF.

The chain combines TRBV21-1 with TRBJ2-1; the table's D gene call, TRBD2, was not cross checked with the DNA. TRBV21-1 is a documented pseudogene. CDR3 length equals 14 residues. The CDR3 spells CASSKVRAGNEQFF. DNA for the CDR3: TGTGCCAGCAGCAAAGTGCGGGCGGGCAATGAGCAGTTCTTC.

The chain joins TRBV10-3 to TRBJ2-1; D is uncertain. Germline V gives CDR1 ENHRY, CDR2 SYGVKD. The germline V and J ends were trimmed by 10 bases and 8 bases, with 12 bases remaining between them. The CDR3 covers 11 residues. The CDR3 DNA follows: TGTGCCACCCAGAATTGGGATGAGCAGTTCTTC. Protein: CATQNWDEQFF.

A remark on this clone: The identical CDR3 is also encoded by other nucleotide sequences in the sample. This chain joins TRBV9 and TRBJ1-2; D possibly corresponds to TRBD1 (5 bases). Germline V gives CDR1 SGDLS, CDR2 YYNGEE. The CDR3 has 14 amino acids. V dropped 0 bases and J dropped 8 bases, with 14 bases sitting between them. This CDR3 reads CASSVGGTGHGYTF. As DNA, the CDR3 is TGTGCCAGCAGCGTAGGTGGGACCGGCCACGGCTACACCTTC.

This clone showed up many times. V gene TRBV19 combines with J gene TRBJ2-5; no reliable D call. This CDR3 has 14 amino acids. Trimming left V 6 bases short and J 4 bases short, with 15 bases between. In germline, CDR1 is LNHDA, CDR2 SQIVND (reference sequence). DNA of the CDR3: TGTGCCAGTAGCCCAAGTCCCGCTCTAGAGACCCAGTACTTC. It codes for CASSPSPALETQYF.

The V gene is TRBV25-1, the J gene TRBJ2-5; D is possibly TRBD2 (6 bases). Trimming removed 4 bases from V and 0 bases from J, with 9 bases in between. Per the germline V gene, CDR1 is MGHDK and CDR2 is SYGVNS. The CDR3 has 14 amino acids. Written as DNA, the CDR3 is TGTGCCAGCAGTGTGAGGAGGGACCAAGAGACCCAGTACTTC. This codes for CASSVRRDQETQYF. The variable domain in full, with the rest retrieved from reference TRBV25-1 and TRBJ2-5, is EADIYQTPRYLVIGTGKKITLECSQTMGHDKMYWYQQDPGMELHLIHYSYGVNSTEKGDLSSESTVSRIRTEHFPLTLESARPSHTSQYLCASSVRRDQETQYFGPGTRLLVL.

The chain employs TRBV6-5 and TRBJ1-3; no firm D call. Germline V gene lookup returns CDR1 MNHEY and CDR2 SVGAGI. Trimming took off 5 bases at V and 0 bases at J, with 8 bases between the two ends. The CDR3 loop spans 14 amino acids. The CDR3 sequence is CASSGMSSGNTIYF. CDR3 DNA: TGTGCCAGCAGTGGCATGAGCTCTGGAAACACCATATATTTT.

Regarding this clone: Compared with germline, one end of the junction differs, possibly owing to a read error. The chain employs TRBV28 and TRBJ2-2, with D perhaps TRBD1 (6 bases). The CDR3 runs to 15 residues. The germline CDR1 and CDR2 sequences are MDHEN and SYDVKM. The CDR3 nucleotides read TGTGCCACCAGTTGGGGGCGCAGGAACACCGGGGAGCTGTTTTTT. Translating it yields CATSWGRRNTGELFF.

This clone has more than one count but fewer than ten. The chain has TRBV30 and TRBJ1-1; TRBD1 is a possible D gene (6 bases). There are 13 residues in the CDR3. Trimming cost V 8 bases and J 1 base, with 14 bases left between them. Germline CDR1 is GTSNPN and CDR2 is SVGIG (reference sequence). The CDR3 sequence: CAHLRGQNTEAFF. The CDR3 bases are TGTGCCCATCTAAGGGGACAGAACACTGAAGCTTTCTTT.

The chain uses TRBV5-4 and TRBJ2-5; D gene ambiguous. The V end was cut by 3 bases, the J end by 2 bases, with 11 bases between. Germline V lookup: CDR1 SGHNT, CDR2 YYREEE (reference sequence). This CDR3 has 14 amino acids. The DNA for the CDR3 is TGTGCCAGCAGCTCCTCCTCTTTGCAAGAGACCCAGTACTTC. Translation: CASSSSSLQETQYF.

J is TRBJ1-6 and V is TRBV28; possibly TRBD1 for D (5 bases). This CDR3 has 13 residues. The V end was cut by 7 bases, the J end by 13 bases, with 17 bases between. Germline V gives CDR1 MDHEN, CDR2 SYDVKM. CDR3 coding DNA: TGTGCCAGCAAAGGGCGGGGCTGGGAGCCCCTCCACTTT. Protein sequence: CASKGRGWEPLHF.

As for this clone: Other nucleotide sequences from this sample produce the same CDR3. This chain joins TRBV30 and TRBJ1-1; D not certain. This CDR3 is built from 13 residues. Germline V gene data show CDR1 as GTSNPN and CDR2 as SVGIG (reference sequence). The V and J ends lost 2 bases and 1 base respectively, with 8 bases between them. The CDR3 loop reads CAWSWSPNTEAFF. In DNA, the CDR3 is TGTGCCTGGAGTTGGAGTCCGAACACTGAAGCTTTCTTT.

J is TRBJ1-4 and V is TRBV28, with 8 bases lining up with TRBD1. CDR1 MDHEN and CDR2 SYDVKM come from the germline V gene. With 2 bases clipped from V and 3 bases from J, the junction kept 5 bases outside the gene matches. The CDR3 sequence is 16 residues long. CDR3 in amino acids: CASSLGQGAANEKLFF. The CDR3 bases are TGTGCCAGCAGTTTAGGGCAGGGGGCGGCTAATGAAAAACTGTTTTTT.

The chain carries TRBV18 and TRBJ1-4; D ambiguous. The CDR3 covers 14 residues. Germline V gene lookup returns CDR1 KGHSH and CDR2 LQKENI. Trimming cost V 3 bases and J 8 bases, with 13 bases left between them. CDR3 coding DNA: TGTGCCAGCTCACCCAACCCAGGTCGGGAAAAACTGTTTTTT. It specifies CASSPNPGREKLFF.

This clone was picked up one time. The V call is TRBV6-1, the J call TRBJ1-2, with no clear D. Trimming removed 6 bases from V and 1 base from J, with 3 bases in between. Germline-derived CDR1 and CDR2 are MNHNS and SASEGT. The CDR3 extends over 11 amino acids. The CDR3 DNA follows: TGTGCCAGCAGGGGTAACTATGGCTACACCTTC. It specifies CASRGNYGYTF.